This T cell receptor (beta chain) was documented in a study of blood T cells in healthy people across ages. Trimming took off 4 bases at V and 9 bases at J, with 4 bases between the two ends. This CDR3 contains 9 residues. The V gene's germline CDR1 is DFQATT and CDR2 SNEGSKA (reference sequence). A second PCR, run for about 7 to 11 cycles, used a sample-barcoded 5' primer plus a J-beta primer mix. A single record per CDR3 protein comes from TCRdb applying MiXCR to the 5' RACE reads. In the table there are under 1,100,000 distinct CDR3 sequences, 20% to 25% of which are singletons. A note on this clonotype: Antigen specificity is unknown.

Findings of the study overall: Aged donors had fewer naive CD4+ cells and lower diversity than long-lived donors.

This sample also appeared in a second study, on T cells of mothers and their children. That work contributes: Within related and unrelated pairs, thymic selection shapes TCR recombination output in a similar way. None of the identified T cell clones proved to be persistent microchimeric clones.

The chain joins TRBV20-1 to TRBJ2-1; D unclear. Sequenced input: blood. This TCR was sampled from a girl aged 2 to 9 in good health. Written as DNA, the CDR3 is TGCAGTGCTACTCCTGAGCAGTTCTTC. Protein: CSATPEQFF.